Below, 26 T cell receptor beta chains from the same sample are listed, as sequenced in a study of technical replicates of blood from a few donors. Sequencing used immunoSEQ multiplex PCR; TCRdb keeps in-frame clones, though not all of them. The sample consists of 70,000 or so clones, about 87% of them appearing once. Sequenced input: PBMCs. The source of these receptors is a human donor in good health. Some clones in this sample may be carry-over from other donors' samples.

The V gene is TRBV4-2, the J gene TRBJ2-1; 7 bases align to TRBD2. The junction had 6 bases not matched to a gene; V was cut back by 4 bases and J by 0 bases. CDR3 size: 16 residues. Germline V CDR1 and CDR2: LGHNA, YNFKEQ. The CDR3 nucleotides are TGTGCCAGCAGCCGCGCGGGCGGGAGCTCCTACAATGAGCAGTTCTTC. Its protein is CASSRAGGSSYNEQFF.

The chain combines TRBV15 with TRBJ1-6; D remains unclear. The V and J ends lost 0 bases and 10 bases respectively, with 7 bases between them. The CDR3 sequence is 13 residues long. Per the germline V gene, CDR1 is LNHNV and CDR2 is YYDKDF (reference sequence). As DNA, the CDR3 is TGTGCCACCAGCAGAGATCGGGAATCACCCCTCCACTTT. The encoded protein is CATSRDRESPLHF.

This chain connects TRBV19 to TRBJ2-7; 10 nucleotides agree with TRBD1. J lost 4 bases, V lost 3 bases, and 0 bases had no gene match. Germline CDR1 LNHDA, CDR2 SQIVND (reference sequence). The length of the CDR3 is 13 residues. The CDR3 is CASSMGQGYEQYF. The CDR3 region has the DNA TGTGCCAGTAGTATGGGACAGGGGTACGAGCAGTACTTC.

This chain connects TRBV19 to TRBJ1-2, with 8 bases identical to TRBD1. V dropped 6 bases and J dropped 0; count of bases not matched to a gene: 6. Germline values: CDR1 LNHDA, CDR2 SQIVND (reference sequence). The CDR3 runs to 15 residues. Here the CDR3 reads CASRDREKANYGYTF. CDR3 nucleotides: TGTGCCAGTAGGGACAGGGAAAAAGCTAACTATGGCTACACCTTC.

The chain recombines TRBV5-6 with TRBJ1-5; D unresolved. This CDR3 region has 17 residues. From germline, CDR1 is SGHDT and CDR2 YYEEEE. The V gene lost 3 bases and the J gene lost 5 bases, with 21 bases spanning the gap. The CDR3 DNA sequence: TGTGCCAGCAGCTCCAGCACCGTTCCCCGGAGGTATCAGCCCCAGCATTTT. This gives the protein CASSSSTVPRRYQPQHF.

DNA for the CDR3: TGTGCCAGCAGTTCTAGCCCCTTGGGGAATCAGCCCCAGCATTTT. Its translation is CASSSSPLGNQPQHF. The J gene is TRBJ1-5, the V gene TRBV27; D uncertain. CDR3 size: 15 residues. Germline V gene sequence: CDR1 MNHEY, CDR2 SMNVEV (reference sequence). Trimming pared 4 bases from V and 4 bases from J, leaving 14 bases between.

The J gene is TRBJ2-3, the V gene TRBV11-3; TRBD1 agrees at 8 bases. Germline V gene sequence: CDR1 SGHNT, CDR2 YENEEA. The CDR3 consists of 18 residues. The junction had 14 bases not matched to a gene; V was cut back by 5 bases and J by 1 base. The CDR3 nucleotides are TGTGCCAGCAGCCGGGGGCAGGGGGCGGTTACTGGCACAGATACGCAGTATTTT. Translating it yields CASSRGQGAVTGTDTQYF.

This chain joins TRBV11-2 and TRBJ1-1; 7 bases match TRBD1. CDR1 is SGHAT and CDR2 is FQNNGV in the germline V gene. The CDR3 is made up of 13 amino acids. V lost 4 bases, J lost 7 bases, and 6 bases stayed unmatched. CDR3 in DNA: TGTGCCAGCAGCTCTAGTCAGGGGGGTGAAGCTTTCTTT. It encodes CASSSSQGGEAFF.

This chain uses TRBV19 with TRBJ2-2; 9 bases agree with TRBD1. This CDR3 has 14 residues. Germline lookup yields CDR1 LNHDA and CDR2 SQIVND (reference sequence). The ends lost 9 bases at V and 6 bases at J; junction bases unmatched: 8. CDR3: CASRLQGAAGELFF. CDR3 DNA sequence: TGTGCCAGCAGGCTACAGGGGGCAGCCGGGGAGCTGTTTTTT.

The chain recombines TRBV5-5 with TRBJ2-7; D remains ambiguous. Trimming cost V 1 base and J 2 bases, with 10 bases left between them. From germline, CDR1 is SGHKS and CDR2 YYEKEE (reference sequence). The CDR3 is 14 residues long. CDR3 in DNA: TGTGCCAGCAGCTTGTCCAGTGTTGCCTACGAGCAGTACTTC. Its translation is CASSLSSVAYEQYF.

V and J are TRBV4-2 and TRBJ1-5, with a weak D call TRBD1 (5 bases). The CDR3 covers 13 residues. Trimming left V 3 bases short and J 7 bases short, with 10 bases between. Germline V gene sequence: CDR1 LGHNA, CDR2 YNFKEQ. CDR3 protein: CASSQGGAQPQHF. CDR3 coding DNA: TGTGCCAGCAGCCAGGGGGGTGCCCAGCCCCAGCATTTT.

The genes are TRBV29-1 and TRBJ2-1; 13 nucleotides match TRBD2. The junction had 22 bases not matched to a gene; V was cut back by 0 bases and J by 8 bases. Germline V CDR1 and CDR2: SQVTM, ANQGSEA. CDR3 length: 21 amino acids. The CDR3 region is CSVEDPTPYRTGLAGVHEQFF. Written as DNA, the CDR3 is TGCAGCGTTGAAGATCCAACCCCGTATCGAACTGGACTAGCGGGGGTCCATGAGCAGTTCTTC.

This chain links TRBV19 with TRBJ2-7, with D perhaps TRBD1 (5 bases). The CDR3 loop spans 14 amino acids. The germline gives CDR1 LNHDA, CDR2 SQIVND (reference sequence). The germline V and J ends were trimmed by 5 bases and 2 bases, with 13 bases remaining between them. The CDR3 protein is CASSFRQTAYEQYF. In DNA form, the CDR3 reads TGTGCCAGTAGTTTTCGACAGACCGCCTACGAGCAGTACTTC.

As for this clone: A junction boundary mismatches the germline segment, possibly from a read error. The chain carries TRBV19 and TRBJ2-5, with 10 bases matching TRBD1. This CDR3 has 16 residues. Germline-derived CDR1 and CDR2 are LNHDA and SQIVND (reference sequence). Written as DNA, the CDR3 is TGTGCCAGTAGTAATCGACTGACAGGGGGCCAAAAGACCCAGTACTTC. As protein: CASSNRLTGGQKTQYF.

This chain connects TRBV4-3 to TRBJ1-1; D call uncertain. The CDR3 is 13 residues long. V lost 0 bases and J 5 bases, leaving 7 bases between the germline ends. From germline, CDR1 is LGHNA and CDR2 YSLEER. This chain's CDR3 is CASSQDEETEAFF. The DNA of the CDR3 is TGCGCCAGCAGCCAAGACGAAGAGACTGAAGCTTTCTTT.

The chain links TRBV14 to TRBJ2-7; TRBD1 aligns across 8 bases. The germline gives CDR1 SGHDN, CDR2 FVKESK. CDR3 size: 13 residues. Trimming cost V 1 base and J 7 bases; bases outside gene matches: 3. The CDR3 reads CASSQAWDREQYF. CDR3 DNA sequence: TGTGCCAGCAGCCAAGCCTGGGACAGGGAGCAGTACTTC.

This chain links TRBV9 with TRBJ2-3; 8 nucleotides align to TRBD1. In germline, CDR1 is SGDLS, CDR2 YYNGEE. The CDR3 runs to 14 residues. The V segment lost 3 bases and the J segment 6 bases; nucleotides outside the gene matches: 6. The CDR3 sequence: CASSALQGVDTQYF. DNA for the CDR3: TGTGCCAGCAGCGCCTTACAGGGGGTCGATACGCAGTATTTT.

The chain links TRBV4-2 to TRBJ1-2; 7 bases match TRBD1. V was pared by 3 bases and J by 8 bases, with 12 bases of the junction left unmatched. CDR1 and CDR2 from the germline V gene are LGHNA and YNFKEQ. CDR3 size: 15 residues. The CDR3 here is CASSQRQGKNDGYTF. For the CDR3, the DNA is TGTGCCAGCAGCCAGAGACAGGGAAAGAACGACGGCTACACCTTC.

The V and J genes are TRBV18 and TRBJ2-7, with 8 nucleotides matching TRBD1. J gave up 3 bases and V 3 bases, and 7 bases lay outside the gene matches. Germline lookup yields CDR1 KGHSH and CDR2 LQKENI. CDR3 length equals 15 residues. The CDR3 loop is CASSPVTGAIYEQYF. The CDR3, as DNA: TGTGCCAGCTCACCCGTGACAGGGGCCATCTACGAGCAGTACTTC.

The chain is built from TRBV27 and TRBJ2-3; TRBD2 agrees at 10 bases. Trimming took 6 bases from V and 2 from J; bases not matched to a gene: 5. Germline V gives CDR1 MNHEY, CDR2 SMNVEV (reference sequence). There are 15 residues in the CDR3. The CDR3 nucleotides read TGTGCCAGCAGAACCCTAGCGGGGGTCACAGATACGCAGTATTTT. Its protein is CASRTLAGVTDTQYF.

The chain uses TRBV11-2 and TRBJ1-3; D perhaps matches TRBD1 (6 bases). Germline V gene data show CDR1 as SGHAT and CDR2 as FQNNGV. Trimming cost V 5 bases and J 3 bases, with 20 bases left between them. The CDR3 is 17 residues long. The CDR3, as DNA: TGTGCCAGCAGCGCTTCACAGGGAAAGCTCTTTGGAAACACCATATATTTT. This gives the protein CASSASQGKLFGNTIYF.

This clone was counted only a few times. V and J are TRBV29-1 and TRBJ1-1; TRBD1 is a possible D gene (6 bases). Trimming pared 7 bases from V and 1 base from J, leaving 10 bases between. Germline V gene sequence: CDR1 SQVTM, CDR2 ANQGSEA. The CDR3 runs 12 residues. The CDR3 spells CSATQGNTEAFF. In nucleotides, the CDR3 is TGCAGCGCTACACAGGGGAACACTGAAGCTTTCTTT.

The chain joins TRBV5-4 to TRBJ2-7, with 15 bases that match TRBD2. The CDR3 spans 15 residues. The J segment lost 7 bases and the V segment lost 4 bases, leaving 6 bases of the junction unmatched. The germline CDR1 and CDR2 sequences are SGHNT and YYREEE (reference sequence). The DNA for the CDR3 is TGTGCCAGCAGCGGGACTAGCGGGAGGTCTGGAGAGCAGTACTTC. It specifies CASSGTSGRSGEQYF.

CDR3 in amino acids: CASSLATADNLVEETQYF. The CDR3, as DNA: TGTGCCAGCAGCTTAGCCACAGCGGATAACCTCGTAGAAGAGACCCAGTACTTC. The chain has TRBV7-2 and TRBJ2-5; possible D gene TRBD2, 5 bases. V was clipped by 0 bases and J by 3 bases, with 20 bases between them. CDR1 and CDR2 from the germline V gene are SGHTA and FQGNSA. The CDR3 is 18 amino acids.

This chain joins TRBV5-1 and TRBJ2-7; 8 bases match TRBD2. CDR3 length: 14 residues. After removal of 4 bases from V and 1 base from J, the junction contained 4 bases not matched to a gene. Germline V lookup: CDR1 SGHRS, CDR2 YFSETQ. The chain's CDR3 is CASSVTSESYEQYF. Here the CDR3 DNA reads TGCGCCAGCAGCGTGACTAGCGAGTCCTACGAGCAGTACTTC.

The chain employs TRBV7-3 and TRBJ1-1; 7 bases match TRBD1. The V gene end was trimmed by 4 bases and the J gene end by 1 base; junction bases not matched to a gene: 3. Per germline, CDR1 SGHTA and CDR2 FQGTGA. The length of the CDR3 is 14 residues. CDR3 in DNA: TGTGCCAGCAGCTCCGGGACAGAGAACACTGAAGCTTTCTTT. This gives the protein CASSSGTENTEAFF.